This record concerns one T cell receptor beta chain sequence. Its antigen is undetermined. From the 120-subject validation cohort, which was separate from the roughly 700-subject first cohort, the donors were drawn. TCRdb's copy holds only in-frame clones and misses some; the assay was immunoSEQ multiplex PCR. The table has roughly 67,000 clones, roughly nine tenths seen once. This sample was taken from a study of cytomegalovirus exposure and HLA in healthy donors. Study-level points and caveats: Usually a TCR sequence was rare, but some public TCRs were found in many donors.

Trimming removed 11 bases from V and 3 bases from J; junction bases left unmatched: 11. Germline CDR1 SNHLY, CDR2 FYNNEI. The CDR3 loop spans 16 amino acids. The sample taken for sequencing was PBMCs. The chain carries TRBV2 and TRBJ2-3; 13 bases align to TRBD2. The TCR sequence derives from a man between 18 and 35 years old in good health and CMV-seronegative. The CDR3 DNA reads TGTGCCGGAACCGGGACTAGCGGGACAGTAACAGATACGCAGTATTTT. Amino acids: CAGTGTSGTVTDTQYF.